The clone carrying this TCR beta chain was counted only a few times. Its antigen is undetermined. This sample stems from a study of T cell clonotyping in hematopoietic cell transplantation. Study observations and caveats: Few recipient clonotypes overlapped donors; over 97% were de novo at given depth. Graft donor and pretransplant recipient Inverse Simpson Index values predicted broader posttransplant TCR diversity.

Specified time point: recipient sample about 28 days before transplant, after cytoreduction. Blood collection times were about day -28 and days 30, 100, 180 posttransplant. CDR1 is SEHNR and CDR2 is FQNEAQ in the germline V gene (reference sequence). The V end was cut by 1 base, the J end by 6 bases, with 7 bases between. The CDR3 covers 13 residues. TCRdb keeps only in-frame clones here, not all; method: immunoSEQ multiplex PCR. The sample records approximately 28,000 clones, roughly 84% being singletons. The sample consisted of peripheral blood mononuclear cells, taken before stem cell transplant. The TCR sequence derives from a woman aged 60 to 75 with acute myeloid leukemia. Some clones in this sample may be carry-over from other donors' samples. The chain carries TRBV7-9 and TRBJ1-5; D not resolved. This CDR3 is CASSLEGSQPQHF. The CDR3 DNA sequence: TGTGCCAGCAGCTTAGAGGGTTCTCAGCCCCAGCATTTT.